Below, 9 T cell receptor beta chains from the same sample are listed, as sequenced in a study of blood T cell repertoires in COVID-19. Sequencing used immunoSEQ multiplex PCR; TCRdb keeps in-frame clones, though not all of them. The sample shows about 400,000 clones, roughly 84% of them seen only once. Sequencing was performed on PBMCs or T cells enriched from blood (not recorded which). These receptors were taken from a woman in her twenties or thirties who had recovered from COVID-19.

The chain recombines TRBV11-3 with TRBJ2-7, with D unresolved. The CDR3 totals 12 residues. V lost 0 bases to trimming and J lost 3 bases, with 3 bases between them. Germline CDR1 and CDR2: SGHNT and YENEEA. In DNA, the CDR3 is TGTGCCAGCAGCTTAGACGGCTACGAGCAGTACTTC. Its translation is CASSLDGYEQYF. The full variable domain, in which reference TRBV11-3 and TRBJ2-7 provide the parts outside the CDR3, is EAGVVQSPRYKIIEKKQPVAFWCNPISGHNTLYWYLQNLGQGPELLIRYENEEAVDDSQLPKDRFSAERLKGVDSTLKIQPAELGDSAVYLCASSLDGYEQYFGPGTRLTVT.

In DNA form, the CDR3 reads TGTGCCAGCAGCTTCATTGAAGGGACTAGTGATTACGAGCAGTACTTC. The encoded protein is CASSFIEGTSDYEQYF. V usage is TRBV7-8 and J usage is TRBJ2-7; 8 nucleotides match TRBD2. This CDR3 contains 16 residues. The V gene's germline CDR1 is SGHVS and CDR2 FQNEAQ. V was clipped by 3 bases and J by 4 bases; unmatched bases: 11. The variable domain in full, with the rest retrieved from reference TRBV7-8 and TRBJ2-7, is GAGVSQSPRYKVAKRGQDVALRCDPISGHVSLFWYQQALGQGPEFLTYFQNEAQLDKSGLPSDRFFAERPEGSVSTLKIQRTQQEDSAVYLCASSFIEGTSDYEQYFGPGTRLTVT.

The CDR3 spells CAINSGQGGADTQYF. CDR3 nucleotides: TGTGCCATCAACTCGGGACAGGGAGGAGCAGATACGCAGTATTTT. V and J are TRBV10-3 and TRBJ2-3; TRBD1 agrees at 9 bases. The trim removed 7 bases at V and 4 bases at J, leaving 9 bases unmatched. Germline loops: CDR1 ENHRY, CDR2 SYGVKD. The CDR3 is made up of 15 amino acids.

The chain uses TRBV27 and TRBJ2-5, with D perhaps TRBD1 (5 bases). With 0 bases removed from V and 0 bases from J, the gap between germline ends came to 8 bases. The CDR3 is 15 amino acids. CDR1 and CDR2 from the germline V gene are MNHEY and SMNVEV (reference sequence). This CDR3 is CASSLSSGHQETQYF. CDR3 DNA: TGTGCCAGCAGTTTATCTTCAGGGCACCAAGAGACCCAGTACTTC.

The CDR3 DNA reads TGTGCCAGTAGTACCACCGTCGGGAGCAATCAGCCCCAGCATTTT. This translates into CASSTTVGSNQPQHF. The chain employs TRBV19 and TRBJ1-5, with unresolved D. In germline, CDR1 is LNHDA, CDR2 SQIVND (reference sequence). Trimming stripped 4 bases from V and 1 base from J, with 11 bases between. The CDR3 spans 15 residues.

The chain combines TRBV3-1 (or the pseudogene TRBV3-2) with TRBJ2-7; TRBD2 matches at 9 bases. V shed 4 bases and J 2 bases; nucleotides not matched to a gene: 12. The germline CDR1 and CDR2 sequences are LGHDT and YNNKEL (reference sequence). The CDR3 has 17 residues. The CDR3 loop reads CASSPLLKLAGTYEQYF. In nucleotides, the CDR3 is TGTGCCAGCAGCCCACTTCTTAAGCTAGCGGGGACCTACGAGCAGTACTTC.

The chain uses TRBV12-5 and TRBJ2-2; D is ambiguous. CDR1 LGHNT and CDR2 FRNRAP come from the germline V gene. V was cut by 4 bases and J by 0 bases, with 12 bases left in between. The CDR3 totals 16 residues. CDR3 sequence: CASGSLDTPNTGELFF. The CDR3 bases are TGTGCTAGTGGTTCCCTTGATACACCGAACACCGGGGAGCTGTTTTTT.

A single count supports this clone. The chain has TRBV2 and TRBJ2-1, with 9 bases that match TRBD2. Trimming took 7 bases from V and 3 from J; bases not matched to a gene: 7. This CDR3 is built from 15 residues. CDR1 and CDR2 from the germline V gene are SNHLY and FYNNEI. The CDR3 spells CASTVSGGFYNEQFF. Here the CDR3 DNA reads TGTGCCAGCACGGTTAGCGGGGGCTTCTACAATGAGCAGTTCTTC.

This rearrangement joins TRBV7-6 to TRBJ1-4; 7 bases map to TRBD1. Germline CDR1 is SGHVS and CDR2 is FNYEAQ. J lost 2 bases, V lost 3 bases, and 3 bases had no gene match. CDR3 size: 15 residues. The CDR3 sequence is CASSFQQGTNEKLFF. CDR3 sequence (DNA): TGTGCCAGCAGCTTCCAACAGGGGACTAATGAAAAACTGTTTTTT.